This T cell receptor (beta chain) was captured in a study of metastatic and nonmetastatic thyroid tumors. Looked up from germline, CDR1 is SQVTM and CDR2 is ANQGSEA. This CDR3 comprises 15 residues. The V and J ends lost 6 bases and 5 bases, in that order; junction bases with no gene match: 6. This clone showed up many times. Per the authors' pipeline: Using the CDR3 differences seen across clinicopathological groups, the authors built a distant-metastasis classifier for papillary thyroid cancer, which was meant to discriminate distant-metastatic patients. TCRdb recomputed clones from the PCR reads via MiXCR. The V and J calls here are based on TCRdb, not the publication. The data hold about 22,000 clones, with approximately 40% observed a single time. There were no patients who had received any treatment before thyroid surgery.

The receptor was isolated from a male donor with papillary thyroid cancer or a benign thyroid nodule (not recorded which). Some clones in this sample may be carry-over from other donors' samples. The sequencing input was blood. V usage is TRBV29-1 and J usage is TRBJ2-2, with 13 bases aligning to TRBD2. The CDR3: CSVKGLAGETGELFF. The CDR3 DNA reads as TGCAGCGTAAAAGGACTAGCGGGAGAAACCGGGGAGCTGTTTTTT.